Below are 27 T cell receptor beta chains sequenced from a single sample in a study of blood T cell repertoires in COVID-19. The repertoire was sequenced with immunoSEQ multiplex PCR; TCRdb's copy has only in-frame clones and lacks some. The sample holds 55,000 to 80,000 clones, about 86% seen once. The sequencing sample was made of peripheral blood. These receptors originate from a human donor in a cohort sampled during active COVID-19.

The V and J genes are TRBV24-1 and TRBJ1-3; D unclear. Between the trimmed V and J ends, which lost 9 bases and 0 bases, there was a span of 8 bases. The CDR3 extends over 13 amino acids. Germline V CDR1 and CDR2: KGHDR, SFDVKD. This chain's CDR3 is CATPEGSGNTIYF. CDR3 DNA: TGTGCCACCCCTGAGGGCTCTGGAAACACCATATATTTT.

This sequence joins TRBV5-6 and TRBJ2-1; TRBD2 agrees at 13 bases. CDR3 length: 15 residues. Germline CDR1 and CDR2: SGHDT and YYEEEE. The J segment lost 4 bases and the V segment lost 4 bases, leaving 2 bases of the junction unmatched. The CDR3 is CASSPGLAGYNEQFF. DNA for the CDR3: TGTGCCAGCAGCCCGGGACTAGCGGGATACAATGAGCAGTTCTTC.

The chain uses TRBV11-2 and TRBJ1-4; 9 bases map to TRBD1. Trimming took 5 bases from V and 7 from J; bases not matched to a gene: 8. CDR3 length equals 15 residues. CDR1 is SGHAT, CDR2 FQNNGV, per germline. DNA of the CDR3: TGTGCCAGCAGCCCTCGGACAGGGGTTAGTGAAAAACTGTTTTTT. This codes for CASSPRTGVSEKLFF.

The chain employs TRBV29-1 and TRBJ2-5, with D tentatively TRBD2 (7 bases). The CDR3 has 12 amino acids. V lost 7 bases to trimming and J lost 2 bases, with 11 bases between them. The germline V gene has CDR1 SQVTM and CDR2 ANQGSEA. The CDR3 DNA is TGCAGCGCCCGGGGGGCTCAAGAGACCCAGTACTTC. Protein sequence: CSARGAQETQYF.

The rearrangement uses TRBV18 and TRBJ2-3; 9 nucleotides match TRBD1. Trimming removed 6 bases from V and 1 base from J; junction bases left unmatched: 8. The CDR3 is 16 amino acids. CDR1 and CDR2 (germline): KGHSH, LQKENI. CDR3 nucleotide sequence: TGTGCCAGCTCTTTACAGGGGGCTGGCGGCACAGATACGCAGTATTTT. Its protein is CASSLQGAGGTDTQYF.

The V call is TRBV19, the J call TRBJ2-4, with TRBD2 matching 7 bases. The CDR3 contains 15 residues. Per germline, CDR1 LNHDA and CDR2 SQIVND (reference sequence). V shed 7 bases, J shed 5 bases, and the junction held 11 bases outside the gene matches. CDR3 nucleotides: TGTGCCAGTAACTATCGGGCGGGAGATCAAAACATTCAGTACTTC. It yields the protein CASNYRAGDQNIQYF.

This rearrangement joins TRBV7-2 to TRBJ2-7, with TRBD2 as a possible D gene (6 bases). V was shortened by 3 bases and J by 5 bases, with 14 bases between the two germline ends. The CDR3 runs to 14 residues. Per germline, CDR1 SGHTA and CDR2 FQGNSA. CDR3 nucleotide sequence: TGTGCCAGCAGCTTGGGGGGTTCGTCCCACGAGCAGTACTTC. Its protein is CASSLGGSSHEQYF.

The rearrangement uses TRBV9 and TRBJ2-2; 8 bases are a match to TRBD1. V lost 3 bases, J lost 0 bases, and 1 base stayed unmatched. This CDR3 comprises 15 residues. The V gene's germline CDR1 is SGDLS and CDR2 YYNGEE. The CDR3 reads CASSETGANTGELFF. DNA for the CDR3: TGTGCCAGCAGCGAGACAGGGGCGAACACCGGGGAGCTGTTTTTT. Looking up the rest from reference TRBV9 and TRBJ2-2 gives the full variable domain: DSGVTQTPKHLITATGQRVTLRCSPRSGDLSVYWYQQSLDQGLQFLIQYYNGEERAKGNILERFSAQQFPDLHSELNLSSLELGDSALYFCASSETGANTGELFFGEGSRLTVL.

The chain recombines TRBV5-1 with TRBJ1-1; D call uncertain. Germline values: CDR1 SGHRS, CDR2 YFSETQ. The CDR3 is 14 residues long. Trimming left V 3 bases short and J 8 bases short, with 17 bases between. In DNA form, the CDR3 reads TGCGCCAGCAGCTCGAATCGCCTAATTACCGAAGCTTTCTTT. As protein: CASSSNRLITEAFF.

The chain uses TRBV30 and TRBJ1-6, with TRBD1 identical over 8 bases. This CDR3 has 14 amino acids. Germline lookup yields CDR1 GTSNPN and CDR2 SVGIG (reference sequence). V lost 2 bases, J lost 7 bases, and 4 bases stayed unmatched. CDR3: CAWSIDRGNSPLHF. CDR3 DNA sequence: TGTGCCTGGAGTATCGACAGGGGCAATTCACCCCTCCACTTT.

The chain links TRBV15 to TRBJ2-7; TRBD2 is a possible D gene (5 bases). V was pared by 1 base and J by 3 bases, with 16 bases between. Germline V gene lookup returns CDR1 LNHNV and CDR2 YYDKDF (reference sequence). The CDR3 is made up of 16 amino acids. The CDR3 region has the DNA TGTGCCACCAGCAGAGGAGGGATAACTGCTCTCTACGAGCAGTACTTC. It is translated as CATSRGGITALYEQYF. Filled out from reference TRBV15 and TRBJ2-7, the complete variable domain reads DAMVIQNPRYQVTQFGKPVTLSCSQTLNHNVMYWYQQKSSQAPKLLFHYYDKDFNNEADTPDNFQSRRPNTSFCFLDIRSPGLGDTAMYLCATSRGGITALYEQYFGPGTRLTVT.

The rearrangement joins TRBV6-1 to TRBJ2-3; 7 bases fit TRBD1. V gave up 2 bases and J gave up 14 bases; unmatched junction bases: 13. CDR3 size: 14 residues. The germline V gene has CDR1 MNHNS and CDR2 SASEGT. CDR3 protein: CASSEKAAGGAPYF. The CDR3 region has the DNA TGTGCCAGCAGTGAAAAGGCCGCAGGGGGAGCCCCGTATTTT.

The chain joins TRBV6-1 to TRBJ2-1; D may be TRBD2 (5 bases). V lost 2 bases and J lost 4, with 15 bases in between. Germline CDR1 is MNHNS and CDR2 is SASEGT. There are 16 residues in the CDR3. Written as DNA, the CDR3 is TGTGCCAGCAGTGAAATCGTTGGCGGGCGTTACAATGAGCAGTTCTTC. Residues: CASSEIVGGRYNEQFF.

The chain employs TRBV9 and TRBJ2-7; 7 nucleotides agree with TRBD1. Trimming at V came to 3 bases and at J to 4 bases, leaving 4 bases not matched to a gene. The CDR3 covers 13 residues. CDR1 is SGDLS, CDR2 YYNGEE, per germline. Here the CDR3 reads CASSAGTEYEQYF. For the CDR3, the DNA is TGTGCCAGCAGCGCCGGGACAGAATACGAGCAGTACTTC.

This CDR3 is CAWRRTASGGTSTDTQYF. The CDR3 DNA sequence: TGTGCCTGGAGGAGAACAGCTAGCGGGGGGACGAGCACAGATACGCAGTATTTT. The gene calls are TRBV30 and TRBJ2-3; 11 nucleotides line up with TRBD2. Germline lookup yields CDR1 GTSNPN and CDR2 SVGIG (reference sequence). The trim removed 3 bases at V and 0 bases at J, leaving 11 bases unmatched. CDR3 length: 18 residues.

The chain uses TRBV10-1 and TRBJ1-5; no reliable D call. V was clipped by 6 bases and J by 7 bases, with 16 bases between them. This CDR3 contains 14 residues. Germline V gene lookup returns CDR1 WNHNN and CDR2 SYGVQD (reference sequence). The CDR3 protein is CASSKEVSGQPQHF. In nucleotides, the CDR3 is TGCGCCAGCAGCAAAGAGGTCAGTGGACAGCCCCAGCATTTT.

The chain employs TRBV12-3 or TRBV12-4 and TRBJ1-1, with a possible D match to TRBD1 (6 bases). This CDR3 spans 13 amino acids. Trimming took 4 bases from V and 5 from J, leaving 11 bases between them. The CDR3 DNA sequence: TGTGCCAGCAGTTCCGGCAGGGGTACTGAAGCTTTCTTT. It codes for CASSSGRGTEAFF.

This chain uses TRBV3-1 (or the pseudogene TRBV3-2) with TRBJ2-1, with 9 bases aligning to TRBD1. Germline V CDR1 and CDR2: LGHDT, YNNKEL (reference sequence). The CDR3 spans 14 residues. The V and J ends lost 5 bases and 5 bases, in that order; junction bases with no gene match: 4. The CDR3 DNA reads TGTGCCAGCAGCAAAAGGACAGGGGACAATGAGCAGTTCTTC. Amino acid sequence: CASSKRTGDNEQFF.

The CDR3 loop reads CASSQARGELFF. DNA for the CDR3: TGTGCCAGCAGCCAAGCTCGCGGGGAGCTGTTTTTT. The chain couples TRBV3-1 (or the pseudogene TRBV3-2) to TRBJ2-2, with D unresolved. This CDR3 contains 12 residues. Germline assignment: CDR1 LGHDT and CDR2 YNNKEL (reference sequence). Trimming stripped 1 base from V and 7 bases from J, with 4 bases between.

This sequence joins TRBV3-1 (or the pseudogene TRBV3-2) and TRBJ2-3; TRBD2 matches at 10 bases. CDR1 is LGHDT and CDR2 is YNNKEL in the germline V gene (reference sequence). The CDR3 loop spans 17 amino acids. V lost 1 base, J lost 9 bases, and 13 bases stayed unmatched. CDR3 in amino acids: CASSQVPQRGGLGTQYF. CDR3 DNA: TGTGCCAGCAGCCAAGTACCGCAGCGGGGGGGATTGGGGACGCAGTATTTT.

The V and J genes are TRBV19 and TRBJ2-7; 11 nucleotides agree with TRBD2. There are 16 residues in the CDR3. CDR1 and CDR2 (germline): LNHDA, SQIVND (reference sequence). J gave up 5 bases and V 3 bases, and 9 bases lay outside the gene matches. The CDR3 spells CASSITFSGRADEQYF. The CDR3 DNA sequence: TGTGCCAGTAGTATTACCTTTAGCGGGAGGGCCGACGAGCAGTACTTC.

This clone was counted a single time. The rearrangement uses TRBV5-6 and TRBJ2-5; D unresolved. V was cut by 1 base and J by 2 bases, with 9 bases left in between. Per the germline V gene, CDR1 is SGHDT and CDR2 is YYEEEE. This CDR3 has 14 amino acids. The CDR3 loop reads CASSLFFGQETQYF. As DNA, the CDR3 is TGTGCCAGCAGCTTGTTTTTCGGGCAAGAGACCCAGTACTTC.

This rearrangement joins TRBV5-5 to TRBJ1-1; D perhaps matches TRBD1 (6 bases). This CDR3 spans 12 amino acids. CDR1 is SGHKS, CDR2 YYEKEE, per germline (reference sequence). Trimming pared 1 base from V and 6 bases from J, leaving 7 bases between. The CDR3 DNA reads as TGTGCCAGCAGCTTGAACAGGGCTGAAGCTTTCTTT. Translating it yields CASSLNRAEAFF.

V gene TRBV5-8 combines with J gene TRBJ1-6; 8 positions agree with TRBD1. The CDR3 consists of 16 residues. The junction had 12 bases not matched to a gene; V was cut back by 0 bases and J by 13 bases. The germline V gene encodes CDR1 SGHTS and CDR2 YDEGEE. This chain's CDR3 is CASSLGQGATTDPLHF. The CDR3 nucleotides read TGTGCCAGCAGCTTGGGGCAGGGGGCCACAACGGATCCCCTCCACTTT.

V is TRBV19 and J is TRBJ1-3; weak D call: TRBD1 (5 bases). CDR1 is LNHDA, CDR2 SQIVND, per germline (reference sequence). The CDR3 has 15 residues. The ends were cut back, 4 bases at V and 0 bases at J, with 10 bases in the middle. The CDR3 region has the DNA TGTGCCAGTAGTAGACCAGGGTTCTCTGGAAACACCATATATTTT. This gives the protein CASSRPGFSGNTIYF.

The genes are TRBV7-6 and TRBJ1-5; perhaps TRBD1 as D (6 bases). The CDR3 contains 16 residues. The germline CDR1 and CDR2 sequences are SGHVS and FNYEAQ. V lost 5 bases and J 8 bases, leaving 22 bases between the germline ends. For the CDR3, the DNA is TGTGCCAGCAGCCCCCAAGAGACAGGTAAGTATGAGCCCCAGCATTTT. It codes for CASSPQETGKYEPQHF.

The gene calls are TRBV7-3 and TRBJ2-6; D is perhaps TRBD1 (6 bases). Per the germline V gene, CDR1 is SGHTA and CDR2 is FQGTGA. With 5 bases removed from V and 3 bases from J, the gap between germline ends came to 14 bases. The CDR3 totals 16 residues. CDR3 in amino acids: CASSQRTGIGANVLTF. The CDR3 region has the DNA TGTGCCAGCAGCCAAAGAACAGGGATTGGGGCCAACGTCCTGACTTTC.